These 2 T cell receptor beta chains were sequenced from one sample in a study of T cells in Graves' hyperthyroidism and ophthalmopathy. Using RNA transcripts as the source, TCR beta CDR3 regions were amplified. The primer set for the first-round RT-PCR of the TCR CDR3 was HTBI. From the multiplex PCR reads, TCRdb called clonotypes with MiXCR, one entry per CDR3 protein. The sample lists 300,000 to 450,000 distinct CDR3 sequences, approximately 14% occurring once. The source material was blood. The receptor source for this set is a young woman with Graves' hyperthyroidism that later progressed to Graves' ophthalmopathy.

This clonotype was counted only a few times. The genes are TRBV12-3 or TRBV12-4 and TRBJ1-5, with TRBD1 matching over 11 bases. The CDR3 is made up of 17 amino acids. The V and J ends lost 3 bases and 0 bases, in that order; junction bases with no gene match: 4. The CDR3: CASSLDRGPYSNQPQHF. For the CDR3, the DNA is TGTGCCAGCAGTTTGGACAGGGGGCCTTATAGCAATCAGCCCCAGCATTTT.

This clonotype has more than one count but fewer than ten. This chain joins TRBV24-1 and TRBJ1-1; unclear D gene. V shed 4 bases and J shed 11 bases, with 19 bases lying between them. The CDR3 consists of 14 residues. Germline loops: CDR1 KGHDR, CDR2 SFDVKD. The CDR3 here is CATSDQRTRSVAFF. CDR3 DNA: TGTGCCACCAGTGACCAACGGACGAGGAGTGTGGCTTTCTTT.